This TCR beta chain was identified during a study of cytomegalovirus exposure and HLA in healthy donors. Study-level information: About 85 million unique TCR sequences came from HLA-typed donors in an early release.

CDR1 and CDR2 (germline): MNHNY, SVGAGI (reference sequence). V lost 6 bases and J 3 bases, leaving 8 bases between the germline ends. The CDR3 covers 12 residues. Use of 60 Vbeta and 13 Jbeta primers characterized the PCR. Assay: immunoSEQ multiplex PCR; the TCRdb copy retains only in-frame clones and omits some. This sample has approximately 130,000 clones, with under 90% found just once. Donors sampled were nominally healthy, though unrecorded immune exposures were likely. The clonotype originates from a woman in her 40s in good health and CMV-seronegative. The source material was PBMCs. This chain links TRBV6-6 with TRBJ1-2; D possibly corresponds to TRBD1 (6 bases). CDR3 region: CASRPGDYGYTF. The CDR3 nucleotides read TGTGCCAGCAGACCAGGGGACTATGGCTACACCTTC.